This TCR beta chain was documented in a study of chemoradiotherapy in HPV16-positive cancers. Points from the study as a whole: Candidate HPV-specific clones and E7-related TCR motifs grew in tumor during treatment. HPV-responsive T-cell expansion during chemoradiotherapy was linked to improved recurrence-free survival in HPV16-positive patients.

Clones were sequenced by immunoSEQ multiplex PCR, and TCRdb holds only the in-frame ones, with some missing. This sample carries tens of thousands of clones, about 88% of them seen once, and the ten largest clones take 3% to 3.5%. About this clone itself: The antigen remains undetermined.

Repeated repertoire sampling spanned the course of chemoradiotherapy. Trimming removed 2 bases from V and 4 bases from J, with 6 bases in between. Germline V gene data show CDR1 as MNHNY and CDR2 as SVGAGI (reference sequence). The CDR3 is made up of 14 amino acids. This TCR came from a human donor with HPV-associated anogenital cancer. The source was blood, collected from a patient who underwent chemoradiotherapy. The chain carries TRBV6-6 and TRBJ2-6; D unresolved. Here the CDR3 DNA reads TGTGCCAGCAGTTACCCCACGGGGGCCAACGTCCTGACTTTC. Amino acid sequence: CASSYPTGANVLTF.